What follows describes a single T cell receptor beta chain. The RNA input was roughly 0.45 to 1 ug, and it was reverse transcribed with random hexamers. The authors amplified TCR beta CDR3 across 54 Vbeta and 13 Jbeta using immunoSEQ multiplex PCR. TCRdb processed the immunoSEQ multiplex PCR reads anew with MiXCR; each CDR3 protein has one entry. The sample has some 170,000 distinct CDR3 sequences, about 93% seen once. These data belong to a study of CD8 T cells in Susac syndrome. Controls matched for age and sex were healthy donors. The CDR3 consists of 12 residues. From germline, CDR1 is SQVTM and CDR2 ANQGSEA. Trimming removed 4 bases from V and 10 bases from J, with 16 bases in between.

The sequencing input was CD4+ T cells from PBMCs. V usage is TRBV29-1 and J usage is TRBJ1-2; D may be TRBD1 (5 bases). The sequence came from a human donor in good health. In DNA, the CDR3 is TGCAGCGTTGTCCCTGGGACGGGCTACTACACCTTC. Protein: CSVVPGTGYYTF.